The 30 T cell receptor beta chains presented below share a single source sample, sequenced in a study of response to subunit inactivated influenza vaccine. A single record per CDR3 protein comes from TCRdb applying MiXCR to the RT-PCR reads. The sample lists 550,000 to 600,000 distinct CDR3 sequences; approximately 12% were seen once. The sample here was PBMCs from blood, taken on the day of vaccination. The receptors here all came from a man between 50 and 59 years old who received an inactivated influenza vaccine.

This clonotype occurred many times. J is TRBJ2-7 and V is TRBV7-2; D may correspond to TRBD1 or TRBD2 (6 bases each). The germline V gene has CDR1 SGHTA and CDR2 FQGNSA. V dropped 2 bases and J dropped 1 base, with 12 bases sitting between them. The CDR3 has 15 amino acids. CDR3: CASSLIGGLSYEQYF. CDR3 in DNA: TGTGCCAGCAGCTTAATCGGGGGCCTATCCTACGAGCAGTACTTC.

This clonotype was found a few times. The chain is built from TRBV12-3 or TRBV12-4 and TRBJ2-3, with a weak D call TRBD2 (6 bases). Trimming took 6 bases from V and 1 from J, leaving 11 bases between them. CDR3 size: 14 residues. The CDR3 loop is CASRTSRGTDTQYF. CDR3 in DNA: TGTGCCAGCAGAACTAGCAGGGGCACAGATACGCAGTATTTT.

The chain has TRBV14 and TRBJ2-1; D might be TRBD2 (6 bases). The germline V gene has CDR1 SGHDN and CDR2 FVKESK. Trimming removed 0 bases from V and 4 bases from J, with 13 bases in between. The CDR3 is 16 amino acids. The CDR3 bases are TGTGCCAGCAGCCAAGAATGGGACTGGCAATACAATGAGCAGTTCTTC. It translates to CASSQEWDWQYNEQFF.

The CDR3 DNA follows: TGTGCCAGCAGCATACCGGGACAGAGCTCCCATGGCTACACCTTC. As protein: CASSIPGQSSHGYTF. The chain couples TRBV9 to TRBJ1-2; 7 bases line up with TRBD1. This CDR3 contains 15 residues. The V and J ends lost 4 bases and 6 bases, in that order; junction bases with no gene match: 12. CDR1 and CDR2 from the germline V gene are SGDLS and YYNGEE.

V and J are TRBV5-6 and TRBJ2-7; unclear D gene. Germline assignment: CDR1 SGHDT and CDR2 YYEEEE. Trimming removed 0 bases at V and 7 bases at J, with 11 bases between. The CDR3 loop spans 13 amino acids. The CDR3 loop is CASSLAGIPEQYF. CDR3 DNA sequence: TGTGCCAGCAGCTTGGCCGGCATCCCTGAGCAGTACTTC.

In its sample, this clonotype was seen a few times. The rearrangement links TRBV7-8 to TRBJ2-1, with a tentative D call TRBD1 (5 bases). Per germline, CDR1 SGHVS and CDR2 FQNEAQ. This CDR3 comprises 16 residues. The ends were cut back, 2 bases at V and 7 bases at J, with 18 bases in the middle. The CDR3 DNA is TGTGCCAGCAGCTTAACCTTGACCAACAGGAGAAATGAGCAGTTCTTC. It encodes CASSLTLTNRRNEQFF.

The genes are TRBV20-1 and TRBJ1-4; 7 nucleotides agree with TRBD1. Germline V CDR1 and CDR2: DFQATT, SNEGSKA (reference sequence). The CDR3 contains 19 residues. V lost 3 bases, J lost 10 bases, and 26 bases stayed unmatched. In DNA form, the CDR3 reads TGCAGTGCTAGTCGGGGGGTGTGGGACAGAATGAATCGAATGAGAAAACTGTTTTTT. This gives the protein CSASRGVWDRMNRMRKLFF.

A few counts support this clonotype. The CDR3 is CATSDPRDSLVDTQYF. CDR3 in DNA: TGTGCCACCAGCGACCCCCGGGATTCTTTGGTAGATACGCAGTATTTT. The rearrangement joins TRBV24-1 to TRBJ2-3; D is possibly TRBD2 (5 bases). Germline lookup yields CDR1 KGHDR and CDR2 SFDVKD. The CDR3 has 16 residues. V was pared by 7 bases and J by 5 bases, with 21 bases between.

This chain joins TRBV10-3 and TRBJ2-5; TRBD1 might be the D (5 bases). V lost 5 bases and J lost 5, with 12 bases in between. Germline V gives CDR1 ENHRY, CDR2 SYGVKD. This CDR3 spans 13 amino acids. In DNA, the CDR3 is TGTGCCATCAGTCAGCAGGGCGAGGAGACCCAGTACTTC. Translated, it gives CAISQQGEETQYF.

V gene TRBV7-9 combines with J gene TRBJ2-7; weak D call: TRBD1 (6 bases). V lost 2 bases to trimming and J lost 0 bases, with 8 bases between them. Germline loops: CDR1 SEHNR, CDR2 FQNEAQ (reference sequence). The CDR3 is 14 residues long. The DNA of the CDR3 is TGTGCCAGCAGCTTACAGGGGATCTCCTACGAGCAGTACTTC. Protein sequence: CASSLQGISYEQYF.

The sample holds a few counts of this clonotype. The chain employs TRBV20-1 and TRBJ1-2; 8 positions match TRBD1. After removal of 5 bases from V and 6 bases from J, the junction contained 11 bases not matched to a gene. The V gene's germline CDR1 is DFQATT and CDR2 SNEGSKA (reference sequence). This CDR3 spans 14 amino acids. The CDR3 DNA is TGCAGTGCTGATCCACAGGGGGTGATAAATGGCTACACCTTC. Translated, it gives CSADPQGVINGYTF.

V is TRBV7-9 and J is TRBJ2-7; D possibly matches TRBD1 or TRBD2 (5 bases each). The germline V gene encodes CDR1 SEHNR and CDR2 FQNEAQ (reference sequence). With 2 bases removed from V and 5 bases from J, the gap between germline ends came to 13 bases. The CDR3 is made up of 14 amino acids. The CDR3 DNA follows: TGTGCCAGCAGCTTAAACCTACGAGGGGACGAGCAGTACTTC. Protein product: CASSLNLRGDEQYF.

The chain's CDR3 is CASSLGQALNEQYF. The CDR3 nucleotides read TGTGCCAGCAGCTTAGGACAGGCTTTGAACGAGCAGTACTTC. The rearrangement joins TRBV7-8 to TRBJ2-7, with D tentatively TRBD1 (6 bases). The CDR3 covers 14 residues. Germline-derived CDR1 and CDR2 are SGHVS and FQNEAQ. The V end was cut by 1 base, the J end by 5 bases, with 12 bases between. The full variable domain, rest sourced from reference TRBV7-8 and TRBJ2-7, is GAGVSQSPRYKVAKRGQDVALRCDPISGHVSLFWYQQALGQGPEFLTYFQNEAQLDKSGLPSDRFFAERPEGSVSTLKIQRTQQEDSAVYLCASSLGQALNEQYFGPGTRLTVT.

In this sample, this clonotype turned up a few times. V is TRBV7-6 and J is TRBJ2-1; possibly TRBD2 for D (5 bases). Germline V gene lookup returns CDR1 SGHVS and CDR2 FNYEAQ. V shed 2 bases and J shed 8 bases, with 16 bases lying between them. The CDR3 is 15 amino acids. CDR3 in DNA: TGTGCCAGCAGCTTAATCGGCGTGACTACCGATGAGCAGTTCTTC. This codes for CASSLIGVTTDEQFF.

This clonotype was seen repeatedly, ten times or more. CDR3 sequence reads: CASSRPGQGNYEQYF. As DNA, the CDR3 is TGTGCCAGCAGCCGACCCGGACAGGGGAACTACGAGCAGTACTTC. The chain is built from TRBV7-8 and TRBJ2-7, with 9 bases fitting TRBD1. The CDR3 is made up of 15 amino acids. V shed 5 bases and J 3 bases; nucleotides not matched to a gene: 8. Germline V gene sequence: CDR1 SGHVS, CDR2 FQNEAQ. Full variable domain (outside the CDR3, taken from reference TRBV7-8 and TRBJ2-7): GAGVSQSPRYKVAKRGQDVALRCDPISGHVSLFWYQQALGQGPEFLTYFQNEAQLDKSGLPSDRFFAERPEGSVSTLKIQRTQQEDSAVYLCASSRPGQGNYEQYFGPGTRLTVT.

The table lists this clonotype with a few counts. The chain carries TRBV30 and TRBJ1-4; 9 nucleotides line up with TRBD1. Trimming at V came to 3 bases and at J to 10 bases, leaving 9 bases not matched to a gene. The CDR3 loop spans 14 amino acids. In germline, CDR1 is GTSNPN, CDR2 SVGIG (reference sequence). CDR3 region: CAWRRPSTGGKLFF. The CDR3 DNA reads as TGTGCCTGGAGACGCCCTTCGACAGGGGGAAAACTGTTTTTT.

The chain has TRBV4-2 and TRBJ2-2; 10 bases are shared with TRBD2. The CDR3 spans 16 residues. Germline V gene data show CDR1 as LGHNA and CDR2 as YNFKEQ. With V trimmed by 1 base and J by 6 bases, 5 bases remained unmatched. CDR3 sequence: CASSQASGSGAGELFF. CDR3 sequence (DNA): TGTGCCAGCAGCCAAGCTAGCGGGAGTGGGGCCGGGGAGCTGTTTTTT.

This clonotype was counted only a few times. The CDR3 loop is CASSQKGQQVAKNIQYF. As DNA, the CDR3 is TGTGCCAGCTCACAGAAGGGACAGCAAGTTGCCAAAAACATTCAGTACTTC. The genes are TRBV18 and TRBJ2-4; the match to TRBD1 covers 7 bases. In germline, CDR1 is KGHSH, CDR2 LQKENI. J lost 1 base, V lost 4 bases, and 10 bases had no gene match. The CDR3 runs to 17 residues.

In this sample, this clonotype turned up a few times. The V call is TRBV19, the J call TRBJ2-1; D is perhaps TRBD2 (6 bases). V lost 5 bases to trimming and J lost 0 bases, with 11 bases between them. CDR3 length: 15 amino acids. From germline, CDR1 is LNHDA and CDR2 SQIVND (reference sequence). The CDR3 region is CASSALASSYNEQFF. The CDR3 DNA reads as TGTGCCAGTAGTGCCCTAGCGAGCTCCTACAATGAGCAGTTCTTC.

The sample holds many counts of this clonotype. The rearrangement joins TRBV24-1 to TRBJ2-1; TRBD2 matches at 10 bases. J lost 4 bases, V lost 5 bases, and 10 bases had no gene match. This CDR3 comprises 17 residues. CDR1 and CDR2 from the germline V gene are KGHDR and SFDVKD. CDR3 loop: CATSAPSAGGRYNEQFF. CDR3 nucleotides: TGTGCCACCAGTGCCCCATCAGCGGGAGGGAGGTACAATGAGCAGTTCTTC.

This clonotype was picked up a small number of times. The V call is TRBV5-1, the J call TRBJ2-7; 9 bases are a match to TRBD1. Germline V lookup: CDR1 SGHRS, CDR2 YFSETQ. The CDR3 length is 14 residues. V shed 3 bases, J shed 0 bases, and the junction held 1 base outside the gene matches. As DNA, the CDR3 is TGCGCCAGCAGCTGGGACAGGGACTCCTACGAGCAGTACTTC. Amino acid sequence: CASSWDRDSYEQYF.

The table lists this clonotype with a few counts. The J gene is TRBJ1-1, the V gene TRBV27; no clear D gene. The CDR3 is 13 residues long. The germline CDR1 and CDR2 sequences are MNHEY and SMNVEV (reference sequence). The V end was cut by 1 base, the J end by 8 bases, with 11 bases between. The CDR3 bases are TGTGCCAGCAGTTTATTAGGCAGTCAAGAAGCTTTCTTT. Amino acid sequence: CASSLLGSQEAFF.

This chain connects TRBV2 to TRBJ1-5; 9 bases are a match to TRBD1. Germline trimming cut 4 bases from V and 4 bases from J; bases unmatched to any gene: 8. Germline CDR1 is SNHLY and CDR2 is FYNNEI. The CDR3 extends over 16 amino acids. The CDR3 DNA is TGTGCCAGCAGTGTTGGGACAGGGATTGTGAATCAGCCCCAGCATTTT. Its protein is CASSVGTGIVNQPQHF.

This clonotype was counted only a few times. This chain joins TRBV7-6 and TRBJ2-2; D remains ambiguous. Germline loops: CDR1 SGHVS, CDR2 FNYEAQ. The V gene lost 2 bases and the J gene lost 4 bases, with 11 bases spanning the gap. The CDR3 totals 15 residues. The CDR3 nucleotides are TGTGCCAGCAGCTTAACGGGTGGAACCACCGGGGAGCTGTTTTTT. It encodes CASSLTGGTTGELFF.

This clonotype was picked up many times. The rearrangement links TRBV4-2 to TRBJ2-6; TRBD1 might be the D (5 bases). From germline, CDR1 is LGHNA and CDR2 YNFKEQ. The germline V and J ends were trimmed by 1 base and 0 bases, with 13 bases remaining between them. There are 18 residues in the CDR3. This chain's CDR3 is CASSQVSQASSGANVLTF. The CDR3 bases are TGTGCCAGCAGCCAAGTTTCACAGGCCAGCTCTGGGGCCAACGTCCTGACTTTC.

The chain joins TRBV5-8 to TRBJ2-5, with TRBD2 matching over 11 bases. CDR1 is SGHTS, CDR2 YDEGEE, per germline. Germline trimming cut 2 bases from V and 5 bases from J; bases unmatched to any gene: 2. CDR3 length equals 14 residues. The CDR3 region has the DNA TGTGCCAGCAGCTTCTCTAGCGGGAGGGAGACCCAGTACTTC. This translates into CASSFSSGRETQYF.

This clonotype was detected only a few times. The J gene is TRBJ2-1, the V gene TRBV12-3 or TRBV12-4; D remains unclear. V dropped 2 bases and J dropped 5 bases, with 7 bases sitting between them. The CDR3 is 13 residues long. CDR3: CASSLSHNNEQFF. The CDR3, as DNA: TGTGCCAGCAGTTTATCCCACAACAATGAGCAGTTCTTC.

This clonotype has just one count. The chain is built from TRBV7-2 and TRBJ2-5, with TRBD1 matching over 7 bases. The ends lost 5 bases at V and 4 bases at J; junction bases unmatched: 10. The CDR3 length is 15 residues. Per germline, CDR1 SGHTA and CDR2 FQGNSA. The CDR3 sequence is CASSPLTGPRETQYF. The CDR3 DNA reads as TGTGCCAGCAGCCCCTTGACAGGGCCCCGAGAGACCCAGTACTTC. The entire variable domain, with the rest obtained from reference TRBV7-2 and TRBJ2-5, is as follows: GAGVSQSPSNKVTEKGKDVELRCDPISGHTALYWYRQSLGQGLEFLIYFQGNSAPDKSGLPSDRFSAERTGGSVSTLTIQRTQQEDSAVYLCASSPLTGPRETQYFGPGTRLLVL.

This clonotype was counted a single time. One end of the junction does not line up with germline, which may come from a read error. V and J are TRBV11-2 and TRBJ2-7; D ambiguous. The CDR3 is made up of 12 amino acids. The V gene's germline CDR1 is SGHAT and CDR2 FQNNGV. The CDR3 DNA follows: TGTGCCAGCAACTTAATGGTCGACGAGCAGTACTTC. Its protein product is CASNLMVDEQYF.

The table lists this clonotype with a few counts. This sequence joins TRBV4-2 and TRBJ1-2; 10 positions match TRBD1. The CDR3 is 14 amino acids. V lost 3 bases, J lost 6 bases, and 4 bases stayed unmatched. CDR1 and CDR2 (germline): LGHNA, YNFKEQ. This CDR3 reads CASSQGTGADGYTF. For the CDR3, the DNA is TGTGCCAGCAGCCAGGGGACAGGGGCGGATGGCTACACCTTC.